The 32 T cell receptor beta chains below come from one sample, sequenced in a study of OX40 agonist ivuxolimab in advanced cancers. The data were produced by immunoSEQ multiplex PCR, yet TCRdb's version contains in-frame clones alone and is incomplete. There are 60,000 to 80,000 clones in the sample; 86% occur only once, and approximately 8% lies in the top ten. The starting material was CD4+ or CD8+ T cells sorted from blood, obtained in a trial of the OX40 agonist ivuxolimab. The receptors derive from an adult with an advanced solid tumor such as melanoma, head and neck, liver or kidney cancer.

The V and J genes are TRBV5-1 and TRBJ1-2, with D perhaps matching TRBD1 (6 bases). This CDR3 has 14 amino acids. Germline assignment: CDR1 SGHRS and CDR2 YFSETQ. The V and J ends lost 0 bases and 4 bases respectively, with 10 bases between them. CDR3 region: CASSLATGSYGYTF. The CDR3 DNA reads TGCGCCAGCAGCTTGGCCACAGGGAGCTATGGCTACACCTTC. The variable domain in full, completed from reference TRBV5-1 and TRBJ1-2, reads KAGVTQTPRYLIKTRGQQVTLSCSPISGHRSVSWYQQTPGQGLQFLFEYFSETQRNKGNFPGRFSGRQFSNSRSEMNVSTLELGDSALYLCASSLATGSYGYTFGSGTRLTVV.

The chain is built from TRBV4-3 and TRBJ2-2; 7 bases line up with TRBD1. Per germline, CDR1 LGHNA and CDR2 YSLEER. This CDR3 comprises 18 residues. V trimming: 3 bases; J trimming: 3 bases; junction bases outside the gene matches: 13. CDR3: CASSQDVPGQLYTGELFF. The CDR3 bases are TGCGCCAGCAGCCAGGACGTGCCGGGACAGCTATACACCGGGGAGCTGTTTTTT.

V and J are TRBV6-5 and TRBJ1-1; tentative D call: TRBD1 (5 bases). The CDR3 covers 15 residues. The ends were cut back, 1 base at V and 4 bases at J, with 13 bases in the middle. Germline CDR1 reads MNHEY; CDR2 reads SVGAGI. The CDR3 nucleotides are TGTGCCAGCAGTTACTTAACAGGAGGCTTCACTGAAGCTTTCTTT. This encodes CASSYLTGGFTEAFF.

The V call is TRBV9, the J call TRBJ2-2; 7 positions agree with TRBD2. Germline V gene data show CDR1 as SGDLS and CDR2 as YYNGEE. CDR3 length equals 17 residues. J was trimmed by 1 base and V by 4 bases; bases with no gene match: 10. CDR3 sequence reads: CASSSPGLAVNTGELFF. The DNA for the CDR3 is TGTGCCAGCAGCTCCCCGGGGCTAGCGGTGAACACCGGGGAGCTGTTTTTT.

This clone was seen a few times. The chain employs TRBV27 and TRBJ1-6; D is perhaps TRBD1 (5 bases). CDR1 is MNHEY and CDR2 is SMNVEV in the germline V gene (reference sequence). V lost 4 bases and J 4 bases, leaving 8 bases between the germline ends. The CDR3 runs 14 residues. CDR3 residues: CASSWTQYNSPLHF. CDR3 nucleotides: TGTGCCAGCAGTTGGACACAATATAATTCACCCCTCCACTTT.

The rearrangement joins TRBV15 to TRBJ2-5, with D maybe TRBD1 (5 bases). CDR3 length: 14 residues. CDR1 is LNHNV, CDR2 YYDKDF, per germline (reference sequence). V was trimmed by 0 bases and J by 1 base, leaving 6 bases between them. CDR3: CATSRDGAQETQYF. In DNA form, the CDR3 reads TGTGCCACCAGCAGAGATGGGGCCCAAGAGACCCAGTACTTC.

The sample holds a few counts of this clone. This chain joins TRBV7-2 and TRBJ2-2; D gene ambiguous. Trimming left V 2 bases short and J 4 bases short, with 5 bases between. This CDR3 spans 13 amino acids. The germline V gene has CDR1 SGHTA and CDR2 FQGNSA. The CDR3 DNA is TGTGCCAGCAGCTTATTTTCCACCGGGGAGCTGTTTTTT. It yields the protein CASSLFSTGELFF.

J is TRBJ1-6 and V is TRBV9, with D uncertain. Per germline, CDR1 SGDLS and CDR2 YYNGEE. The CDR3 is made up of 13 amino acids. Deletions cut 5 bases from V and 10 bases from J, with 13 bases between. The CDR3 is CASSQARNSPLHF. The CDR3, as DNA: TGTGCCAGCAGTCAGGCAAGGAACTCACCCCTCCACTTT.

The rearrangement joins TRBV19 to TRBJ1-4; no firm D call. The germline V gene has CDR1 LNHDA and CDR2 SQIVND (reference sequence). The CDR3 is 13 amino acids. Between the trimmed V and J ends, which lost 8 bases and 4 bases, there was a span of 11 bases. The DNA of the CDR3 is TGTGCCAGTTTGGACCGCGTTAATGAAAAACTGTTTTTT. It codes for CASLDRVNEKLFF. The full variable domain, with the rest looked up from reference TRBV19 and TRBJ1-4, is DGGITQSPKYLFRKEGQNVTLSCEQNLNHDAMYWYRQDPGQGLRLIYYSQIVNDFQKGDIAEGYSVSREKKESFPLTVTSAQKNPTAFYLCASLDRVNEKLFFGSGTQLSVL.

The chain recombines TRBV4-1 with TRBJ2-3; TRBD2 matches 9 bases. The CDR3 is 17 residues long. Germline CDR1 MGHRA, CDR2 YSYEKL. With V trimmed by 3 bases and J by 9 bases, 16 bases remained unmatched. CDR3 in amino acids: CASSHPAAGGAQGTQYF. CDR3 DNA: TGCGCCAGCAGCCACCCGGCGGCGGGGGGGGCTCAGGGGACGCAGTATTTT.

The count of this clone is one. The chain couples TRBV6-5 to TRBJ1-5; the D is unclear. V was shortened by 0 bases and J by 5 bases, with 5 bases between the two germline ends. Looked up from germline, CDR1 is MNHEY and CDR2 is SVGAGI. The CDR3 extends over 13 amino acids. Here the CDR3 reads CASSYSEHQPQHF. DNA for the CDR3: TGTGCCAGCAGTTACTCCGAACATCAGCCCCAGCATTTT.

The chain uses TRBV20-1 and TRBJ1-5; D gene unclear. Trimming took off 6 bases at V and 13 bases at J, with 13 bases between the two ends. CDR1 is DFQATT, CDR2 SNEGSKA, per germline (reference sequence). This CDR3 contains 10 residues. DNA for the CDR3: TGCAGTGCCCTCGCCGACTTTCAGCATTTT. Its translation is CSALADFQHF.

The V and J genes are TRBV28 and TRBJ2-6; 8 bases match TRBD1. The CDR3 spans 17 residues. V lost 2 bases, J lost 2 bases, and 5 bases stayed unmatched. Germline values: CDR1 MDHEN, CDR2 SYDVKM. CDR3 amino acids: CASSLRQGAPGANVLTF. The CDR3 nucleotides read TGTGCCAGCAGTTTACGGCAGGGGGCACCTGGGGCCAACGTCCTGACTTTC.

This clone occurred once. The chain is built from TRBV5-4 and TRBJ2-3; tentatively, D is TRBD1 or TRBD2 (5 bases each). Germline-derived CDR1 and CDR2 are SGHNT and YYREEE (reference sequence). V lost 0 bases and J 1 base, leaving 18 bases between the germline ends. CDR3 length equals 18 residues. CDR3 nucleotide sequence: TGTGCCAGCAGCTTGGTTACGGGGCCCACAATGGGCACAGATACGCAGTATTTT. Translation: CASSLVTGPTMGTDTQYF.

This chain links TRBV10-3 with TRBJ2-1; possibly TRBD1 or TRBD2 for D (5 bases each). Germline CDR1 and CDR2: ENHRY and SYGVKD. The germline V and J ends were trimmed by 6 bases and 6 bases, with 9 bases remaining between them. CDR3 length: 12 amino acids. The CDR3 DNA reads TGTGCCATCAGGGGTGGGGGCAATGAGCAGTTCTTC. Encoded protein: CAIRGGGNEQFF.

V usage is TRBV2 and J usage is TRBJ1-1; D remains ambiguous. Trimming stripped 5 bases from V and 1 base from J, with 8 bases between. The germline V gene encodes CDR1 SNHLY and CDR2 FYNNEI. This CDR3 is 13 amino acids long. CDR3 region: CASSTAQNTEAFF. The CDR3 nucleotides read TGTGCCAGCAGTACTGCACAGAACACTGAAGCTTTCTTT.

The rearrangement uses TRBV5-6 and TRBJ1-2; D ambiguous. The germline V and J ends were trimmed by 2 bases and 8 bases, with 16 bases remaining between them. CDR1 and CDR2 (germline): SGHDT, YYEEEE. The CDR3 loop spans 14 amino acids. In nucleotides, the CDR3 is TGTGCCAGCAGCTTCGTGACAACCCCCGGGGGCTACACCTTC. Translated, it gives CASSFVTTPGGYTF.

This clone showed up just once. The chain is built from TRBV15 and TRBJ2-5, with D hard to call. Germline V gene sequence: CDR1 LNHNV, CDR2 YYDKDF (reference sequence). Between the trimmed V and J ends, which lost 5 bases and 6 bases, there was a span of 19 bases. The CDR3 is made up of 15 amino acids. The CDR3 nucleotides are TGTGCCACCAGCCCCTCGGAAGGGATTTTCAAGACCCAGTACTTC. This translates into CATSPSEGIFKTQYF.

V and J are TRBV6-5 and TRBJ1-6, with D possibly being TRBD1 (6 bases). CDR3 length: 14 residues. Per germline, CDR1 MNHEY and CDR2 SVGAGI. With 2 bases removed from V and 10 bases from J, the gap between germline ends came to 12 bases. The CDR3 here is CASSYLGAVSPLHF. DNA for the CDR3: TGTGCCAGCAGTTACCTGGGGGCTGTCTCACCCCTCCACTTT.

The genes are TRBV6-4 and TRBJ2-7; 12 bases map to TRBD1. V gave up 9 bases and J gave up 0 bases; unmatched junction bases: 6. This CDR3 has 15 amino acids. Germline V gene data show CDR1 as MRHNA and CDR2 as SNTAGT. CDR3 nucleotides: TGTGCCAGAGGGACAGGGGGCCGAAGCTCCTACGAGCAGTACTTC. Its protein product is CARGTGGRSSYEQYF.

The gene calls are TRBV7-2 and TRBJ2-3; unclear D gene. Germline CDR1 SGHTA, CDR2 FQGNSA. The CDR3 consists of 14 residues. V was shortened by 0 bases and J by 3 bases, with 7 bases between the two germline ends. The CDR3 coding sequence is TGTGCCAGCAGCTTAGCGTACGGAACAGATACGCAGTATTTT. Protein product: CASSLAYGTDTQYF.

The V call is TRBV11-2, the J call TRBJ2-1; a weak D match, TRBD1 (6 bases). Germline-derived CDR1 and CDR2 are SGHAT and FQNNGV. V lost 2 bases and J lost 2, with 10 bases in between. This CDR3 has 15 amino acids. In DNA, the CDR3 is TGTGCCAGCAGCTTATACAGGGCCGCCTACAATGAGCAGTTCTTC. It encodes CASSLYRAAYNEQFF.

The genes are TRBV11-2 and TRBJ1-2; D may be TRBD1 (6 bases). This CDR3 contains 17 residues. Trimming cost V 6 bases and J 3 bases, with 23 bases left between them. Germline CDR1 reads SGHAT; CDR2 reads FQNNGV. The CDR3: CASRFRRGALGDYGYTF. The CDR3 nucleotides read TGTGCCAGCAGGTTTAGAAGGGGGGCCCTCGGGGACTATGGCTACACCTTC.

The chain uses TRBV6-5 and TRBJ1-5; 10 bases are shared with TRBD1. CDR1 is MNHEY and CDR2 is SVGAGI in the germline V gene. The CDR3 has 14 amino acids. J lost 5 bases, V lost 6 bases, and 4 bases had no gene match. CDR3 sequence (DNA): TGTGCCAGCAGGGGGGGACAGGGGCATCAGCCCCAGCATTTT. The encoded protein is CASRGGQGHQPQHF.

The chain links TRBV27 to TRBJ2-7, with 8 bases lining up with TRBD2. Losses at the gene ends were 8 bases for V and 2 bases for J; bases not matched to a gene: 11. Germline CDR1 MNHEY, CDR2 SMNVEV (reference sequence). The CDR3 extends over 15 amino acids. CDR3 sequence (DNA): TGTGCCAGCGGGGTTTACTTAGCGGGGACCTACGAGCAGTACTTC. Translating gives CASGVYLAGTYEQYF.

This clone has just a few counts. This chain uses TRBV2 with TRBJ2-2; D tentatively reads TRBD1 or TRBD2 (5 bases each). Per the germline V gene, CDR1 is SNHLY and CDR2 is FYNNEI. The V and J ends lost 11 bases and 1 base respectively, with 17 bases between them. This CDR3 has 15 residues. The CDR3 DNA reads TGTGCCGGCGTTCGGGGACCCCGGAACACCGGGGAGCTGTTTTTT. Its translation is CAGVRGPRNTGELFF. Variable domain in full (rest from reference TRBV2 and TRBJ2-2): EPEVTQTPSHQVTQMGQEVILRCVPISNHLYFYWYRQILGQKVEFLVSFYNNEISEKSEIFDDQFSVERPDGSNFTLKIRSTKLEDSAMYFCAGVRGPRNTGELFFGEGSRLTVL.

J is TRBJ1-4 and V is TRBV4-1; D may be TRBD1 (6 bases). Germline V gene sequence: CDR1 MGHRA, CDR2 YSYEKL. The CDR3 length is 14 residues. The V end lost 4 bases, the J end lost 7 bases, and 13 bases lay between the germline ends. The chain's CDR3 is CASSPRQDSEKLFF. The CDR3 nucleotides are TGCGCCAGCAGCCCAAGACAGGATAGTGAAAAACTGTTTTTT.

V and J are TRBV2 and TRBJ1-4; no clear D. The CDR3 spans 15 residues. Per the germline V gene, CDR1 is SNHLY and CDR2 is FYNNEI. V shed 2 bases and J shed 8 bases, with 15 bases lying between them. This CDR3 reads CASSEPSGGGEKLFF. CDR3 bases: TGTGCCAGCAGTGAACCCTCGGGAGGCGGAGAAAAACTGTTTTTT. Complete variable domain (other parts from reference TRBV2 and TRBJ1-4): EPEVTQTPSHQVTQMGQEVILRCVPISNHLYFYWYRQILGQKVEFLVSFYNNEISEKSEIFDDQFSVERPDGSNFTLKIRSTKLEDSAMYFCASSEPSGGGEKLFFGSGTQLSVL.

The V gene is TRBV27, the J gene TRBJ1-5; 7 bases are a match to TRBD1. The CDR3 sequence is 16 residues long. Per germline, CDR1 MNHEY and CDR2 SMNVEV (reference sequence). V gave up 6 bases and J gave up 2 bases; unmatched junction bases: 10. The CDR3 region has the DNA TGTGCCAGCAGACGCGACACAGGGGTAGGCAATCAGCCCCAGCATTTT. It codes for CASRRDTGVGNQPQHF.

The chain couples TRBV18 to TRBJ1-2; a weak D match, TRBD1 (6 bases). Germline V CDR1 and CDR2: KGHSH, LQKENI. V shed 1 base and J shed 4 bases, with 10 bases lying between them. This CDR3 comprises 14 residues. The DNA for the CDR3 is TGTGCCAGCTCACCACAGGACAGTCCCTATGGCTACACCTTC. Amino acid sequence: CASSPQDSPYGYTF.

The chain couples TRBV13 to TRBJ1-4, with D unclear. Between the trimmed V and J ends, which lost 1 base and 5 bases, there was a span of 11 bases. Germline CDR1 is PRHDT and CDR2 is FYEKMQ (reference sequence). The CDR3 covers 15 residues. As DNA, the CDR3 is TGTGCCAGCAGCTTAGATAGCCAGGAGAATGAAAAACTGTTTTTT. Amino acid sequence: CASSLDSQENEKLFF.

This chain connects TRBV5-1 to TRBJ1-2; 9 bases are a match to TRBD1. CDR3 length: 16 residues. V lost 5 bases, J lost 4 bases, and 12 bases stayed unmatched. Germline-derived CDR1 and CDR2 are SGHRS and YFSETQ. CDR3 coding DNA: TGCGCCAGCAGGGTGGGACAGGGTTTTGGTGCCTATGGCTACACCTTC. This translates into CASRVGQGFGAYGYTF.